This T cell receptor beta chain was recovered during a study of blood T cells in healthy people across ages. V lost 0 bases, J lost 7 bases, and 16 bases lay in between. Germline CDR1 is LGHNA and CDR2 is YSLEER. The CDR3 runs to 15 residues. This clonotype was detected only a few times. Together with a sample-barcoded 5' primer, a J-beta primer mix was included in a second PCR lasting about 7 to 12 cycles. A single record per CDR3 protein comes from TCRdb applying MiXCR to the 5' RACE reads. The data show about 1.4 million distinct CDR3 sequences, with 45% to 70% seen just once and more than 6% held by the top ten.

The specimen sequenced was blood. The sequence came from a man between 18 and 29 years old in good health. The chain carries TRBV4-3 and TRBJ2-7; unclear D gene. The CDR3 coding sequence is TGCGCCAGCAGCCAAGAATTGGTCCATCTGGGGGAGCAGTACTTC. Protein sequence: CASSQELVHLGEQYF.